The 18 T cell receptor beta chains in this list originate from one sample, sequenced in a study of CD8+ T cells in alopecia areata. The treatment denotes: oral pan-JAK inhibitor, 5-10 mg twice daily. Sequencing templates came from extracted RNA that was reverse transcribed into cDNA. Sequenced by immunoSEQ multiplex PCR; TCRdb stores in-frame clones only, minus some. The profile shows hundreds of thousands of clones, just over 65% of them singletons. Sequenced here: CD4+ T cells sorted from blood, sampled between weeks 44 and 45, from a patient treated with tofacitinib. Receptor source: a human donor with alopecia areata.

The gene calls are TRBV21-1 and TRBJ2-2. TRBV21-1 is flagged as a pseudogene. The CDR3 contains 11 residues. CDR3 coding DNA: TGTGCCAGCAGCAAGCACGGGGAGCTGTTTTTT. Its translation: CASSKHGELFF.

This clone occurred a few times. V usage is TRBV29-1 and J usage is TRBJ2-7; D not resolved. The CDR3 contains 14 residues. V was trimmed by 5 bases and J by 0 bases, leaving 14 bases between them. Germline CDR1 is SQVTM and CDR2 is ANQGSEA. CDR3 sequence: CSVTHSLSSYEQYF. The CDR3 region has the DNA TGCAGCGTTACCCACAGTTTAAGCTCCTACGAGCAGTACTTC.

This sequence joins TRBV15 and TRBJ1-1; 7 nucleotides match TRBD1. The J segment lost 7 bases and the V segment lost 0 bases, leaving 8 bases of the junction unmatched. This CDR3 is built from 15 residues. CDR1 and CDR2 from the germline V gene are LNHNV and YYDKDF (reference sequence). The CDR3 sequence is CATSRDPQGTDEAFF. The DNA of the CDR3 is TGTGCCACCAGCAGAGACCCACAGGGGACAGATGAAGCTTTCTTT.

As DNA, the CDR3 is TGTGCCAGCAGCGCCCCAACAGTAAACAATGAGCAGTTCTTC. This codes for CASSAPTVNNEQFF. This chain links TRBV9 with TRBJ2-1; D is ambiguous. Germline lookup yields CDR1 SGDLS and CDR2 YYNGEE. This CDR3 comprises 14 residues. Trimming stripped 3 bases from V and 5 bases from J, with 12 bases between.

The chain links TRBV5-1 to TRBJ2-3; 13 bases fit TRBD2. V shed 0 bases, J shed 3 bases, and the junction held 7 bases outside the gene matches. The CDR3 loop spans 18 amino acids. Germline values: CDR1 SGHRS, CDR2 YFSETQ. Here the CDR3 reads CASSLGDWGLAGTDTQYF. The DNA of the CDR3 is TGCGCCAGCAGCTTGGGTGACTGGGGACTAGCGGGGACAGATACGCAGTATTTT.

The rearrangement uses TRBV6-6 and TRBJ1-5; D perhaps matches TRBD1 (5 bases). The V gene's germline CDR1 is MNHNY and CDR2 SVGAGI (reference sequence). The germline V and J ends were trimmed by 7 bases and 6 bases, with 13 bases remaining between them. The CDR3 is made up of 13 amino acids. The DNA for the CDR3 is TGTGCCAGCACCAACGGGGGGAGTCAGCCCCAGCATTTT. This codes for CASTNGGSQPQHF.

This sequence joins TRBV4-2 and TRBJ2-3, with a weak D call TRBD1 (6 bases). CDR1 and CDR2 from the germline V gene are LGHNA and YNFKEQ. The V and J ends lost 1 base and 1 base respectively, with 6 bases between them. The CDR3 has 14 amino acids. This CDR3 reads CASSQGTGTDTQYF. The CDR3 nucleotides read TGTGCCAGCAGCCAAGGGACAGGCACAGATACGCAGTATTTT.

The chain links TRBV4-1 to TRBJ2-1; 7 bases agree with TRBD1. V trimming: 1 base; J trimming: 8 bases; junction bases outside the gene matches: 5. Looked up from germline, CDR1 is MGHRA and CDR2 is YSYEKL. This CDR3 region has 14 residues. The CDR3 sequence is CASSQGQGNDEQFF. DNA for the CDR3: TGCGCCAGCAGCCAAGGACAGGGTAACGATGAGCAGTTCTTC.

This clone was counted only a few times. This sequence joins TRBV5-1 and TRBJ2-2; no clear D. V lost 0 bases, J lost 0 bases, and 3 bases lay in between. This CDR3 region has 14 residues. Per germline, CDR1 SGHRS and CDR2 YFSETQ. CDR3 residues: CASSLEANTGELFF. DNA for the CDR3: TGCGCCAGCAGCTTGGAGGCGAACACCGGGGAGCTGTTTTTT.

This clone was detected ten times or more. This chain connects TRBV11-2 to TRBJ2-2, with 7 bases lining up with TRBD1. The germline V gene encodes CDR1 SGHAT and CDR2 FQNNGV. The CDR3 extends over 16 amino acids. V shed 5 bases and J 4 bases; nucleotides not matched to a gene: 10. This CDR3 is CASSGMGQKGTGELFF. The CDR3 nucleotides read TGTGCCAGCAGCGGTATGGGACAGAAGGGCACCGGGGAGCTGTTTTTT.

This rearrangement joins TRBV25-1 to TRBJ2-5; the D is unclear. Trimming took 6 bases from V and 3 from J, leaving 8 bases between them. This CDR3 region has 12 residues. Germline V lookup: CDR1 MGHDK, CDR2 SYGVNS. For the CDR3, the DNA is TGTGCCAGCAGCGTCCGGGAAGAGACCCAGTACTTC. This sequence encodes CASSVREETQYF.

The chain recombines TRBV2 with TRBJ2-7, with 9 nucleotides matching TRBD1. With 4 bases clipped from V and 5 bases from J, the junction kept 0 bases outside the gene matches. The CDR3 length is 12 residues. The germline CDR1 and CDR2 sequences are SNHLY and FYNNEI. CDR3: CASSGDRDEQYF. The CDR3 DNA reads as TGTGCCAGCAGTGGGGACAGGGACGAGCAGTACTTC.

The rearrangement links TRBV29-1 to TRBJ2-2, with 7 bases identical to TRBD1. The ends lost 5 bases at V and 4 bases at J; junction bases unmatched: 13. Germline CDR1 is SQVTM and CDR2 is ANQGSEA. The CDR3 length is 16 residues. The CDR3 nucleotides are TGCAGCGTTACTCAGGGACCAGGGGGATCCACCGGGGAGCTGTTTTTT. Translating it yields CSVTQGPGGSTGELFF.

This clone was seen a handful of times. The CDR3 region is CASNRDYSDTQYF. The CDR3 DNA follows: TGCGCCAGCAATCGGGATTACTCAGATACGCAGTATTTT. V and J are TRBV10-1 and TRBJ2-3; weak D call: TRBD2 (5 bases). Germline CDR1 reads WNHNN; CDR2 reads SYGVQD (reference sequence). The CDR3 is made up of 13 amino acids. The V end was cut by 7 bases, the J end by 4 bases, with 12 bases between.

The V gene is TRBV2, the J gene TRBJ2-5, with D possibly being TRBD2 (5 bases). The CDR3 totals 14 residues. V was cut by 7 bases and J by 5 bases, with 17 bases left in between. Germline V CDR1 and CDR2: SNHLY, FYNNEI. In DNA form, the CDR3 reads TGTGCCAGCACGATAATTCGGGGTGGGGAGACCCAGTACTTC. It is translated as CASTIIRGGETQYF.

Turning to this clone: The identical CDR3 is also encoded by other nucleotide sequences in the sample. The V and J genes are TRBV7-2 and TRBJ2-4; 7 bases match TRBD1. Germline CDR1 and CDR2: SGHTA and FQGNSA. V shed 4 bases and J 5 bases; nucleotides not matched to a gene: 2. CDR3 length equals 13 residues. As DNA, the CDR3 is TGTGCCAGCAGCTACAGGGGTCAAAACATTCAGTACTTC. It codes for CASSYRGQNIQYF.

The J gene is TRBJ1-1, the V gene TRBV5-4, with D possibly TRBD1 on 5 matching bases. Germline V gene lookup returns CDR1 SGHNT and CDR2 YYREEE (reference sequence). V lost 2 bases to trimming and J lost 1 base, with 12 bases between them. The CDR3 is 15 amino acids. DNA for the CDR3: TGTGCCAGCAGCTTTGGGGGTCAGCGGAACACTGAAGCTTTCTTT. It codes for CASSFGGQRNTEAFF.

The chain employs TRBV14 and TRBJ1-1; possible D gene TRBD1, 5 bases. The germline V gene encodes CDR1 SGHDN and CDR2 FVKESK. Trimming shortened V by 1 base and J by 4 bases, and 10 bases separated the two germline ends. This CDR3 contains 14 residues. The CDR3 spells CASSQVSGTTEAFF. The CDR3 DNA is TGTGCCAGCAGCCAAGTATCAGGGACCACTGAAGCTTTCTTT.